The clone carrying this TCR beta chain was detected a few times. What it binds is not known. The authors prepared the TCRbeta library with unique molecular identifiers. TCRdb ran MiXCR on the PCR reads and lists one entry per CDR3 protein. The sample includes about 980,000 distinct CDR3 sequences, about 30% seen only once; the top ten take about 28%. This sample was taken from a study of T-cell reconstitution after alpha-beta-depleted transplantation in children. Overall study results and limits: Expanded graft clones, several hundred of them, were reportedly the source of alpha-beta T cells about two months after transplant.

Trimming took 8 bases from V and 4 from J; bases not matched to a gene: 10. The germline CDR1 and CDR2 sequences are DFQATT and SNEGSKA (reference sequence). This CDR3 has 13 residues. The chain links TRBV20-1 to TRBJ2-5; TRBD1 matches at 7 bases. Source: PBMCs, mostly from graft donor cells, taken 360 days after TCRalphabeta/CD19-depleted stem cell transplant. The source is a boy in the first two years of life who had a stem cell transplant for SCID, so the T cells may come from the graft donor. Here the CDR3 DNA reads TGCAGTACCCAGACAGGGTCCCTAGAGACCCAGTACTTC. Residues: CSTQTGSLETQYF.